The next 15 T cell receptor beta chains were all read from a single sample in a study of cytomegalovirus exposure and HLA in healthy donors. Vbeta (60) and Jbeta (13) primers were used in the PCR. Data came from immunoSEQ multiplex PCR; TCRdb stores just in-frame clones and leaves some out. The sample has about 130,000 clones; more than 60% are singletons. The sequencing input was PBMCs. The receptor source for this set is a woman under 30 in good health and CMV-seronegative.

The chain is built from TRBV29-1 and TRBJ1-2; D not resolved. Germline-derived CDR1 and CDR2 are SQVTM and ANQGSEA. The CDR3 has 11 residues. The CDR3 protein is CSAVGHYGYTF. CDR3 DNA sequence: TGCAGTGCTGTGGGCCACTATGGCTACACCTTC.

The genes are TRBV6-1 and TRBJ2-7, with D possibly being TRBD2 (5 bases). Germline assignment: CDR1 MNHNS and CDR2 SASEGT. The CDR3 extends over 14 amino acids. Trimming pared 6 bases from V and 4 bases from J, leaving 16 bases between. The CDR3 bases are TGTGCCAGCAGCCCCGAGGGCGGACCATACGAGCAGTACTTC. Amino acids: CASSPEGGPYEQYF.

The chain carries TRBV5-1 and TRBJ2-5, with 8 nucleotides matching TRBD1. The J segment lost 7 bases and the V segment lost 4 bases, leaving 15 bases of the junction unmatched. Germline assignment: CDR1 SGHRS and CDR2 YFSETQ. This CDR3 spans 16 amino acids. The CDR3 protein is CASSVPRWAQGATQYF. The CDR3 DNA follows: TGCGCCAGCAGCGTACCCCGGTGGGCCCAGGGGGCGACCCAGTACTTC.

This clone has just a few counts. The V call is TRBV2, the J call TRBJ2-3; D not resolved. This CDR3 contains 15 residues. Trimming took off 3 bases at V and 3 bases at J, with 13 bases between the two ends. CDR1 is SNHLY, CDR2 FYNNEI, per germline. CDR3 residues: CASSDRYQPTDTQYF. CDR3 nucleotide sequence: TGTGCCAGCAGTGACCGCTACCAACCTACAGATACGCAGTATTTT.

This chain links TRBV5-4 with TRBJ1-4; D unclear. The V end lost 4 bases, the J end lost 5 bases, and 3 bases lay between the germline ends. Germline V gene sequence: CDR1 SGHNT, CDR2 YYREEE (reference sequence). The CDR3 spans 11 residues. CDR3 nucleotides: TGTGCCAGCAGCCTGAATGAAAAACTGTTTTTT. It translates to CASSLNEKLFF.

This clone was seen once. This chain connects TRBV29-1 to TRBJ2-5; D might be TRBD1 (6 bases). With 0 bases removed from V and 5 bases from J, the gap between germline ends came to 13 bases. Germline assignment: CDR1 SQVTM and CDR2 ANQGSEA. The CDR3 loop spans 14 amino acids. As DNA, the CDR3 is TGCAGCGTTGAAGATGGGACAACGAAGGAGACCCAGTACTTC. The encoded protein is CSVEDGTTKETQYF.

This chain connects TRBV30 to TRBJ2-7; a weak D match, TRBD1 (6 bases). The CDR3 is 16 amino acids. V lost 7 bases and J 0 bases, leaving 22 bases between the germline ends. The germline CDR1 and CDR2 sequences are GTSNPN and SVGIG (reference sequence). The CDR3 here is CASTISGTKYSYEQYF. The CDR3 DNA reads TGTGCCTCTACAATCTCCGGGACAAAGTACTCCTACGAGCAGTACTTC.

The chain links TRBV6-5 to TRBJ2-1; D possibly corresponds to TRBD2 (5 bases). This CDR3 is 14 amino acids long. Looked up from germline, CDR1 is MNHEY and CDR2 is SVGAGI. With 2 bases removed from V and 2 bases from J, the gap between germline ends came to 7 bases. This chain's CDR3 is CASSYRGTYNEQFF. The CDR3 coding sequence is TGTGCCAGCAGTTACCGGGGTACCTACAATGAGCAGTTCTTC.

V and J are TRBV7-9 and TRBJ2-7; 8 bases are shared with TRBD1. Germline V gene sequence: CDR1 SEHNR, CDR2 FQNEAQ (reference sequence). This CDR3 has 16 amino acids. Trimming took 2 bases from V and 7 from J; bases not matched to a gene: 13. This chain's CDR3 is CASSLLLGQGAGEQYF. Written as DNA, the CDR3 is TGTGCCAGCAGCTTACTCCTGGGGCAGGGGGCAGGGGAGCAGTACTTC.

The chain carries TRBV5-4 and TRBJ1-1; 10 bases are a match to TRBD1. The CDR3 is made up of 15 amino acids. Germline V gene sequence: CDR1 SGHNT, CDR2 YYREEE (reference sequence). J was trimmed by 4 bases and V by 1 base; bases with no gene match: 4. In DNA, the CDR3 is TGTGCCAGCAGCTTGCCTGGACAGGGGGTCACTGAAGCTTTCTTT. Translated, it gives CASSLPGQGVTEAFF.

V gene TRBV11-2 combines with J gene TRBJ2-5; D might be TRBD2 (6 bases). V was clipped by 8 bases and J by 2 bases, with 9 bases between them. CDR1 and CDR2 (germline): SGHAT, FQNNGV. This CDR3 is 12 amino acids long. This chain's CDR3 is CASAGRQETQYF. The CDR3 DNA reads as TGTGCCAGCGCGGGACGGCAAGAGACCCAGTACTTC.

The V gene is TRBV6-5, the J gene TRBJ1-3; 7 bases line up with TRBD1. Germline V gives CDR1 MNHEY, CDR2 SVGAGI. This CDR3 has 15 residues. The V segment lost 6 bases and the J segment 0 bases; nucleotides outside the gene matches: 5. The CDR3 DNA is TGTGCCAGCAGCCCTGACAGGGTCTCTGGAAACACCATATATTTT. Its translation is CASSPDRVSGNTIYF.

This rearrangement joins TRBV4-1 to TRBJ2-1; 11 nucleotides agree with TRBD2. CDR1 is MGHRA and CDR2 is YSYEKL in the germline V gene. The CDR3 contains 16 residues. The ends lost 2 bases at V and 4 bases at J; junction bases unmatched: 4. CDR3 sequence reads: CASSQSTSGSYNEQFF. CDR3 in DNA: TGCGCCAGCAGCCAATCAACTAGCGGGAGTTACAATGAGCAGTTCTTC.

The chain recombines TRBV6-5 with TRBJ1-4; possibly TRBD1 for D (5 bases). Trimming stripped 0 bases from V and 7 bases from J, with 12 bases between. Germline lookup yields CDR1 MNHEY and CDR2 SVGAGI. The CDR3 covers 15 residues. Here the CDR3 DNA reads TGTGCCAGCAGTTACTCGCAGGGAAGGGTTGAAAAACTGTTTTTT. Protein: CASSYSQGRVEKLFF.

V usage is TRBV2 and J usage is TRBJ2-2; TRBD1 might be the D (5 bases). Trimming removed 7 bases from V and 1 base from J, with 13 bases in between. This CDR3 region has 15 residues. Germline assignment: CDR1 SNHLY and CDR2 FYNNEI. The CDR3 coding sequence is TGTGCCAGCACCCCCGAGACAGTGAACACCGGGGAGCTGTTTTTT. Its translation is CASTPETVNTGELFF.